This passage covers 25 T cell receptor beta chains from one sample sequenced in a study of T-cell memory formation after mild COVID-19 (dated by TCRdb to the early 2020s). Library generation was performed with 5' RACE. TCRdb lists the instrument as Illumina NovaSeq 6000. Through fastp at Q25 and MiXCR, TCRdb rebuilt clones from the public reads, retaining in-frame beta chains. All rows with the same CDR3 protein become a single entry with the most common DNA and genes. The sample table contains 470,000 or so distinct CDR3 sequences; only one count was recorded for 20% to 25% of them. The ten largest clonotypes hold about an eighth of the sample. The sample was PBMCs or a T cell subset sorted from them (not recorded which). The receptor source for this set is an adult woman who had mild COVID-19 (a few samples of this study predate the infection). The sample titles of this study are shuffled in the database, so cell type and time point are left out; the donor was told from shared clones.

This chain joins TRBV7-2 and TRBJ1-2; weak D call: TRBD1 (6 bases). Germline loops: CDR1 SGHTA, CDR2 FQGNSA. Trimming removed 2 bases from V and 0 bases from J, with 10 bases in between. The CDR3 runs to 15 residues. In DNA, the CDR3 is TGTGCCAGCAGCTTAACAGGGCCAGCTAACTATGGCTACACCTTC. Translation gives CASSLTGPANYGYTF.

CDR3 in DNA: TGCAGCGTTGTCAAGCAGGGAAACACCATATATTTT. It translates to CSVVKQGNTIYF. This chain connects TRBV29-1 to TRBJ1-3, with D unresolved. There are 12 residues in the CDR3. V gave up 4 bases and J gave up 4 bases, with 8 bases separating them. Germline V gives CDR1 SQVTM, CDR2 ANQGSEA.

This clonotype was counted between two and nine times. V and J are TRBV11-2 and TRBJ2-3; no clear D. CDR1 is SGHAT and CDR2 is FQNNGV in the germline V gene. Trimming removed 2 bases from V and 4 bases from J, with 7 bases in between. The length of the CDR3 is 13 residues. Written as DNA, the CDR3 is TGTGCCAGCAGCTTAAACCCCTCAGATACGCAGTATTTT. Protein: CASSLNPSDTQYF.

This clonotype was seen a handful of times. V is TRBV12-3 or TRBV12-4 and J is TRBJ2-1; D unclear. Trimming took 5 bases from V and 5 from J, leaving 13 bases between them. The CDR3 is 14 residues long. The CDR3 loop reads CASSPSQIDNEQFF. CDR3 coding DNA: TGTGCCAGCAGTCCCAGTCAGATCGACAATGAGCAGTTCTTC.

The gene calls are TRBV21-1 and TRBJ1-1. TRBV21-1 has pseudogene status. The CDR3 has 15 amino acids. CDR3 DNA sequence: TGTGCCAGCAGCAAAGCGCTTTTAGGGAACACTGAAGCTTTCTTT. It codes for CASSKALLGNTEAFF.

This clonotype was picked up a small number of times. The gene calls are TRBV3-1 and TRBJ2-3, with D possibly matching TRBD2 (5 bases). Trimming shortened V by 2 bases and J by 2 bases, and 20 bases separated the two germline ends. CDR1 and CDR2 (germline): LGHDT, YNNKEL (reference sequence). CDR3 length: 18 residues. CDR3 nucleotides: TGTGCCAGCAGCCAATTGTTGGCACTAGGGCTTTTCACAGATACGCAGTATTTT. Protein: CASSQLLALGLFTDTQYF.

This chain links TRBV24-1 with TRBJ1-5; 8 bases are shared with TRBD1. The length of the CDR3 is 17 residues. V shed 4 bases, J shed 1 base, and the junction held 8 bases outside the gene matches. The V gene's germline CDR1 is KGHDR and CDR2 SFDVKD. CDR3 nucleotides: TGTGCCACCAGTGACTCCGGACAGGGTATAAGCAATCAGCCCCAGCATTTT. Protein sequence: CATSDSGQGISNQPQHF.

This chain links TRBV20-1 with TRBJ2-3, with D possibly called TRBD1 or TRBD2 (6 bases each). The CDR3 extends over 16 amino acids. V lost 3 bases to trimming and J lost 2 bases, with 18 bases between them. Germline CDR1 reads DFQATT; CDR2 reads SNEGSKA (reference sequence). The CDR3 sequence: CSASPPNRGPTDTQYF. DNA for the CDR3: TGCAGTGCTAGCCCCCCGAATCGGGGGCCCACAGATACGCAGTATTTT.

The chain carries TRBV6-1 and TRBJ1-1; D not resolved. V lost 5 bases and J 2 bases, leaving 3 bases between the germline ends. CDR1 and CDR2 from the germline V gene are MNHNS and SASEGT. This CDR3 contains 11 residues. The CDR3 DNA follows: TGTGCCAGCAGTACAAACACTGAAGCTTTCTTT. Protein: CASSTNTEAFF.

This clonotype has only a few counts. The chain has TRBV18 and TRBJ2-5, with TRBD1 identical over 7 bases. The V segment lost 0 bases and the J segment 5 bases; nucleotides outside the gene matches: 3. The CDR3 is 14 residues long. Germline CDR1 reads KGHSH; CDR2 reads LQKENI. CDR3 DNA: TGTGCCAGCTCACCACCGGACAGGCGGGAGACCCAGTACTTC. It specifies CASSPPDRRETQYF.

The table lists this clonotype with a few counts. The CDR3 spells CSIGTSSSYEQYF. CDR3 sequence (DNA): TGCAGCATTGGGACTAGCTCAAGTTACGAGCAGTACTTC. V and J are TRBV29-1 and TRBJ2-7; TRBD2 matches 9 bases. The CDR3 is 13 amino acids. Trimming cost V 8 bases and J 4 bases; bases outside gene matches: 9. Germline V gene lookup returns CDR1 SQVTM and CDR2 ANQGSEA.

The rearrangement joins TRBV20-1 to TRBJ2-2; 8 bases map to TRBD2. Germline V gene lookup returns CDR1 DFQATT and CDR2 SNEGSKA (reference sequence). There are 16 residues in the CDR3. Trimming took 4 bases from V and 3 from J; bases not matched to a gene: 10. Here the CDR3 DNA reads TGCAGTGCTACCCTCTCAGCTAGCGGGTACACCGGGGAGCTGTTTTTT. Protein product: CSATLSASGYTGELFF.

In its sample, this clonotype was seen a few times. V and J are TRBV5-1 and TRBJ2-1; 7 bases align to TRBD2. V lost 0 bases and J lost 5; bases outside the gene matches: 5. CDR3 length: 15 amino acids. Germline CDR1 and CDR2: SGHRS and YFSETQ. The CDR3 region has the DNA TGCGCCAGCAGCTTGGTTGGGGGAGGGAACAATGAGCAGTTCTTC. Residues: CASSLVGGGNNEQFF.

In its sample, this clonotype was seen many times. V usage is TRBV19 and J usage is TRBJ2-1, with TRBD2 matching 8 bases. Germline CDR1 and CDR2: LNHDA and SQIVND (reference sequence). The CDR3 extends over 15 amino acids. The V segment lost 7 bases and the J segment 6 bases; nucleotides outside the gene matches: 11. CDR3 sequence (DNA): TGTGCCAGTAAATGGGTCGCGGGAGGAATCAATGAGCAGTTCTTC. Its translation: CASKWVAGGINEQFF.

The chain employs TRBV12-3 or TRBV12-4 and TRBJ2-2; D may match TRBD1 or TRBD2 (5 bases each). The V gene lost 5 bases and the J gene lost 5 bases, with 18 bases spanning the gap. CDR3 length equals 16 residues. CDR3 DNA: TGTGCCAGCAGTCCGGGACCTAATCCGGGGACCGGGGAGCTGTTTTTT. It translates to CASSPGPNPGTGELFF.

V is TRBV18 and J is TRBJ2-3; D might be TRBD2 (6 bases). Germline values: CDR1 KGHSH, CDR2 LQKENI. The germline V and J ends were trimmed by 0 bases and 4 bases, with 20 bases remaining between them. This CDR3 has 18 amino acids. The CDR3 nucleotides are TGTGCCAGCTCACCACCGTACGGGAGAGATGGTAAGGCAGATACGCAGTATTTT. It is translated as CASSPPYGRDGKADTQYF. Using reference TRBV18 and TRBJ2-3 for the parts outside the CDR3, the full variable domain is NAGVMQNPRHLVRRRGQEARLRCSPMKGHSHVYWYRQLPEEGLKFMVYLQKENIIDESGMPKERFSAEFPKEGPSILRIQQVVRGDSAAYFCASSPPYGRDGKADTQYFGPGTRLTVL.

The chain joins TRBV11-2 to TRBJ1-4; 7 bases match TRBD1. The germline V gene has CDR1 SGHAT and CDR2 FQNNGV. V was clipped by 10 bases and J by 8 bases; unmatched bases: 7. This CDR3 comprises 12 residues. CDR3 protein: CATQGGGEKLFF. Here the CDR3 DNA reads TGTGCCACCCAGGGGGGAGGAGAAAAACTGTTTTTT.

The CDR3 region has the DNA TGTGCCAGCAGCGCTGAAGATGAGCAGTTCTTC. As protein: CASSAEDEQFF. This chain links TRBV11-1 with TRBJ2-1; D uncertain. Between the trimmed V and J ends, which lost 5 bases and 8 bases, there was a span of 7 bases. The germline V gene has CDR1 SGHAT and CDR2 FQDESV (reference sequence). The CDR3 has 11 residues.

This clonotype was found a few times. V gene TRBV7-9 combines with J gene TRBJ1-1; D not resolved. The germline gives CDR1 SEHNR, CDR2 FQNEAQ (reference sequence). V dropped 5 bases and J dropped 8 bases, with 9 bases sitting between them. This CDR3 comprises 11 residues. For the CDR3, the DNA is TGTGCCAGCAGCGAGCCGGGGGAAGCTTTCTTT. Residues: CASSEPGEAFF.

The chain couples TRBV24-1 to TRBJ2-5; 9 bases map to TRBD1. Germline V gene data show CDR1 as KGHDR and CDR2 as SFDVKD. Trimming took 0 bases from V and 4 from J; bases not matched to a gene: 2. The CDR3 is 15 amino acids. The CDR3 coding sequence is TGTGCCACCAGTGATTTGGGGACAGGGCGAGAGACCCAGTACTTC. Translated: CATSDLGTGRETQYF.

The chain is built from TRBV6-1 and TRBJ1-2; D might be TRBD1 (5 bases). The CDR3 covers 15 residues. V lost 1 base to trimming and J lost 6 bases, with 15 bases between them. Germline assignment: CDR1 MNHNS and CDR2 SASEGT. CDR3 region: CASSEGGGRADGYTF. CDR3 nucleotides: TGTGCCAGCAGTGAAGGTGGGGGTCGGGCGGATGGCTACACCTTC.

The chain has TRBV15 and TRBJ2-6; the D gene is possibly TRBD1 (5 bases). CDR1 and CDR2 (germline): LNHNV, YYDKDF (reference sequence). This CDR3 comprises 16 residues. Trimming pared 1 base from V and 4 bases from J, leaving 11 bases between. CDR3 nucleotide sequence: TGTGCCACCAGCAGAGGACAGTCCATAGGGGCCAACGTCCTGACTTTC. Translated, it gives CATSRGQSIGANVLTF.

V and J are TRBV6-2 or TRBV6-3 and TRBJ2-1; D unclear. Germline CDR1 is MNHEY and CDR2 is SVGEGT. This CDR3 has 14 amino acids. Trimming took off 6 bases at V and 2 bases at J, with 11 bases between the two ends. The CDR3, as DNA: TGTGCCAGCAGATTTACAGAGGCCTACAATGAGCAGTTCTTC. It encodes CASRFTEAYNEQFF.

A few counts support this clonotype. The CDR3 DNA reads TGTGCCAGCAGTTTAAGTGCAAAGGGGACTAGCGCTTTACTACAAGAGACCCAGTACTTC. It codes for CASSLSAKGTSALLQETQYF. The rearrangement joins TRBV27 to TRBJ2-5; 10 bases agree with TRBD2. The CDR3 extends over 20 amino acids. CDR1 and CDR2 from the germline V gene are MNHEY and SMNVEV (reference sequence). V trimming: 2 bases; J trimming: 2 bases; junction bases outside the gene matches: 17.

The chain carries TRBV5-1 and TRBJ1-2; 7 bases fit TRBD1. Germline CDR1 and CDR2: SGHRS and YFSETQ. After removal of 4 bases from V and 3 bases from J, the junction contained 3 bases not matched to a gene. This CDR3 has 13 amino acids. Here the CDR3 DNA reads TGCGCCAGCAGCACAACAGGGGACTATGGCTACACCTTC. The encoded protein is CASSTTGDYGYTF.